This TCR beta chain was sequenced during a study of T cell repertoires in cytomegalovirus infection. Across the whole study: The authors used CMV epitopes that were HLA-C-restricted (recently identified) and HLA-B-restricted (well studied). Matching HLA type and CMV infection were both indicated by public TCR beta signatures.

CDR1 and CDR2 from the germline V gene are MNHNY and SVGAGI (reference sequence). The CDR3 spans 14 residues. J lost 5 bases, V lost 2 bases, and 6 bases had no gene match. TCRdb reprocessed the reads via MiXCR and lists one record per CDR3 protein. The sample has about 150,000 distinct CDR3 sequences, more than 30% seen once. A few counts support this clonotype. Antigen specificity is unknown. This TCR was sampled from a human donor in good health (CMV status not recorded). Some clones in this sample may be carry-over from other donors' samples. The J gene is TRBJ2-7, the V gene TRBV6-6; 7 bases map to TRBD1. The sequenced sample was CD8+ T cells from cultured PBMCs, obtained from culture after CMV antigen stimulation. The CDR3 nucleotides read TGTGCCAGCAGTTACCAGACAGGGTACGACGAGCAGTACTTC. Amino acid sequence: CASSYQTGYDEQYF.